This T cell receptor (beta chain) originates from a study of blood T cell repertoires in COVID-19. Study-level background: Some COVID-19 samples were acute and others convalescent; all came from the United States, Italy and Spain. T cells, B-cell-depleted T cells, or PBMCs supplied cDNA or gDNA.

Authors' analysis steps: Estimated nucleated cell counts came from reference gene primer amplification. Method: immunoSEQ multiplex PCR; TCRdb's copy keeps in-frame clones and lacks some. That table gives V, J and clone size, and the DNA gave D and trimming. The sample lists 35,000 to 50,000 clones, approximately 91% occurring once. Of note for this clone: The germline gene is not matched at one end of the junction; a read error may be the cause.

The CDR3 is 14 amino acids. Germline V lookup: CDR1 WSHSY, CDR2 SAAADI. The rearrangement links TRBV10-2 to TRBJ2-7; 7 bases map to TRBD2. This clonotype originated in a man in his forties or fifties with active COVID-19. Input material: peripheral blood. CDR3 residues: CASNEGLAAYEQYF. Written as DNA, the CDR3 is TGCGCCAGCAATGAGGGTCTAGCGGCCTACGAGCAGTACTTC.